The 16 T cell receptor beta chains in this list originate from one sample, sequenced in a study of blood T cell repertoires in COVID-19. The assay was immunoSEQ multiplex PCR, and TCRdb's table has in-frame clones only and misses some. The table lists 140,000 or so clones, about 88% of them singletons. Specimen: peripheral blood. The receptors stem from a human donor in a cohort sampled during active COVID-19.

The chain employs TRBV5-4 and TRBJ2-6; 7 bases line up with TRBD1. Germline loops: CDR1 SGHNT, CDR2 YYREEE (reference sequence). This CDR3 is built from 15 residues. Trimming at V came to 5 bases and at J to 6 bases, leaving 8 bases not matched to a gene. CDR3 sequence: CASRWRGGAANVLTF. The CDR3, as DNA: TGTGCCAGCAGATGGCGAGGGGGCGCGGCCAACGTCCTGACTTTC.

This clone is a singleton in its sample. The chain carries TRBV27 and TRBJ2-3; 8 bases map to TRBD2. Germline V lookup: CDR1 MNHEY, CDR2 SMNVEV (reference sequence). With 5 bases clipped from V and 1 base from J, the junction kept 5 bases outside the gene matches. The CDR3 is made up of 15 amino acids. The CDR3 protein is CASSKGTRRTDTQYF. The DNA for the CDR3 is TGTGCCAGCAGTAAAGGGACTAGACGCACAGATACGCAGTATTTT.

In this sample, this clone turned up once. V usage is TRBV7-2 and J usage is TRBJ1-1; no clear D gene. Germline lookup yields CDR1 SGHTA and CDR2 FQGNSA. This CDR3 comprises 15 residues. The germline V and J ends were trimmed by 3 bases and 0 bases, with 11 bases remaining between them. This CDR3 is CASSFSPYLNTEAFF. The CDR3 DNA follows: TGTGCCAGCAGCTTTTCCCCCTACCTGAACACTGAAGCTTTCTTT.

The V gene is TRBV27, the J gene TRBJ2-1; a possible D gene is TRBD2 (6 bases). Germline V gene lookup returns CDR1 MNHEY and CDR2 SMNVEV (reference sequence). Between the trimmed V and J ends, which lost 9 bases and 0 bases, there was a span of 12 bases. The CDR3 has 14 residues. The CDR3 nucleotides are TGTGCCAGTTCGCAGGGACTCTCCTACAATGAGCAGTTCTTC. Translated, it gives CASSQGLSYNEQFF.

The rearrangement links TRBV18 to TRBJ2-1, with TRBD1 matching 8 bases. The germline V gene has CDR1 KGHSH and CDR2 LQKENI. The CDR3 is 15 residues long. The ends lost 3 bases at V and 10 bases at J; junction bases unmatched: 11. CDR3 residues: CASSPQGRGQGEQFF. In DNA form, the CDR3 reads TGTGCCAGCTCACCCCAAGGCAGGGGGCAGGGGGAGCAGTTCTTC. The full variable domain, its missing parts supplied by reference TRBV18 and TRBJ2-1, is NAGVMQNPRHLVRRRGQEARLRCSPMKGHSHVYWYRQLPEEGLKFMVYLQKENIIDESGMPKERFSAEFPKEGPSILRIQQVVRGDSAAYFCASSPQGRGQGEQFFGPGTRLTVL.

As DNA, the CDR3 is TGTGCCAGCAGCTTGGACAGGTTGTCCATCACCTTC. It yields the protein CASSLDRLSITF. The chain combines TRBV5-4 with TRBJ1-2, with D possibly matching TRBD1 (5 bases). The CDR3 covers 12 residues. The germline V and J ends were trimmed by 0 bases and 13 bases, with 13 bases remaining between them. CDR1 and CDR2 from the germline V gene are SGHNT and YYREEE (reference sequence).

Here the CDR3 reads CACTGNLDGYSNQPQHF. CDR3 DNA sequence: TGTGCCTGCACGGGAAACCTCGACGGATATAGCAATCAGCCCCAGCATTTT. The chain uses TRBV2 and TRBJ1-5; D is ambiguous. CDR1 is SNHLY and CDR2 is FYNNEI in the germline V gene. Trimming shortened V by 11 bases and J by 0 bases, and 23 bases separated the two germline ends. CDR3 length: 17 amino acids.

This rearrangement joins TRBV12-3 or TRBV12-4 to TRBJ1-2; D unresolved. The CDR3 length is 12 residues. V lost 8 bases, J lost 0 bases, and 7 bases lay in between. Written as DNA, the CDR3 is TGTGCCAGCTCAGGATCTAACTATGGCTACACCTTC. This translates into CASSGSNYGYTF.

This chain joins TRBV28 and TRBJ2-7, with 8 bases lining up with TRBD1. V lost 3 bases, J lost 0 bases, and 4 bases stayed unmatched. This CDR3 is built from 15 residues. CDR1 is MDHEN and CDR2 is SYDVKM in the germline V gene. CDR3 nucleotides: TGTGCCAGCAGTTTCCTGACAGGGGCCTCCTACGAGCAGTACTTC. Protein product: CASSFLTGASYEQYF.

The chain couples TRBV19 to TRBJ1-5; TRBD1 is a possible D gene (6 bases). Germline CDR1 and CDR2: LNHDA and SQIVND (reference sequence). V lost 2 bases to trimming and J lost 5 bases, with 7 bases between them. This CDR3 is 13 amino acids long. The CDR3 here is CASSIRGYQPQHF. The CDR3 region has the DNA TGTGCCAGTAGTATAAGGGGGTATCAGCCCCAGCATTTT.

With respect to this clone: The junction and the germline gene differ at one end; a read error may be behind it. The rearrangement uses TRBV6-5 and TRBJ2-7; tentative D call: TRBD2 (6 bases). The germline V gene has CDR1 MNHEY and CDR2 SVGAGI. The CDR3 extends over 12 amino acids. The CDR3 DNA reads as TGTGCCAGCATAAAAGATAGCGGACTTGTGTGCTTC. Translating gives CASIKDSGLVCF.

The V and J genes are TRBV21-1 and TRBJ1-2; the table's D call of TRBD1 was not tested on the DNA. TRBV21-1 is assigned pseudogene status. The CDR3 extends over 14 amino acids. The CDR3 reads CASTRPVGPVGYTF. The CDR3 DNA reads TGTGCCAGCACCCGACCCGTGGGCCCAGTTGGCTACACCTTC.

CDR3 residues: CASSLLAGGPPETQYF. CDR3 coding DNA: TGTGCCAGCAGCTTACTAGCGGGGGGACCTCCGGAGACCCAGTACTTC. J is TRBJ2-5 and V is TRBV7-3, with 11 bases identical to TRBD2. The CDR3 runs 16 residues. Germline V lookup: CDR1 SGHTA, CDR2 FQGTGA. Trimming at V came to 2 bases and at J to 5 bases, leaving 7 bases not matched to a gene.

This chain joins TRBV3-1 (or the pseudogene TRBV3-2) and TRBJ2-7; 14 bases are a match to TRBD2. The V segment lost 1 base and the J segment 2 bases; nucleotides outside the gene matches: 4. CDR1 and CDR2 from the germline V gene are LGHDT and YNNKEL (reference sequence). This CDR3 has 17 amino acids. CDR3 DNA: TGTGCCAGCAGCCAAGCGACTAGCGGGAGGGCTCCCTACGAGCAGTACTTC. It translates to CASSQATSGRAPYEQYF.

This chain uses TRBV6-1 with TRBJ2-7; 11 nucleotides match TRBD2. Germline loops: CDR1 MNHNS, CDR2 SASEGT. The CDR3 totals 15 residues. V was clipped by 3 bases and J by 4 bases; unmatched bases: 5. For the CDR3, the DNA is TGTGCCAGCAGTGAGTTAGCGGGGGGGTCTTACGAGCAGTACTTC. Residues: CASSELAGGSYEQYF.

J is TRBJ2-2 and V is TRBV28; 7 nucleotides line up with TRBD1. This CDR3 comprises 15 residues. Germline V gene sequence: CDR1 MDHEN, CDR2 SYDVKM. J gave up 4 bases and V 7 bases, and 9 bases lay outside the gene matches. DNA of the CDR3: TGTGCCAGCACCACCGACAGGGCGGGCACCGGGGAGCTGTTTTTT. Translated, it gives CASTTDRAGTGELFF.